This TCR beta chain comes out of a study of OX40 agonist ivuxolimab in advanced cancers. Study background: Treatment of patients was with ivuxolimab, an agonistic anti-OX40 (CD134) antibody. Previous treatment with anti-PD-1, anti-PD-L1 or anti-CTLA-4 therapy was allowed; 35% to 50% had received some.

J lost 8 bases, V lost 5 bases, and 7 bases had no gene match. Germline V CDR1 and CDR2: MDHEN, SYDVKM. The CDR3 extends over 14 amino acids. Study-level findings and limits: Dosing at 0.1 to 3.0 mg/kg was accompanied by clonal expansion of CD4+ and CD8+ blood T cells by week 6.

Enrollment shut out patients with autoimmune disease history or systemic immunosuppression. Assay used: immunoSEQ multiplex PCR; TCRdb lists only in-frame clones, some missing. The table has 80,000 to 95,000 clones, around 85% seen once. Turning to this clone: Its cognate antigen is unknown.

The genes are TRBV28 and TRBJ1-4; 8 bases line up with TRBD1. The TCR comes from an adult with an advanced solid tumor such as melanoma, head and neck, liver or kidney cancer. The source was CD4+ or CD8+ T cells sorted from blood, collected in a trial of the OX40 agonist ivuxolimab. The CDR3 is CASSVTGVGEKLFF. CDR3 coding DNA: TGTGCCAGCAGTGTGACAGGGGTTGGAGAAAAACTGTTTTTT.